This paragraph reports one TCR beta chain. The antigen is unknown. Since the CDR3 does not end with the conserved phenylalanine or tryptophan, this likely comes from a read error. TCRdb reprocessed the 5' RACE reads via MiXCR and lists one record per CDR3 protein. The sample has about 23,000 distinct CDR3 sequences; around 30% are singletons. Losses at the gene ends were 6 bases for V and 4 bases for J; bases not matched to a gene: 15. Germline lookup yields CDR1 DFQATT and CDR2 SNEGSKA (reference sequence). The CDR3 is made up of 16 amino acids. Study-wide results and limits: Tumor Tregs overlapped most with tumor, then blood, naive CD4+ cells.

Sequencing input: tumor-infiltrating naive CD4+ T cells sorted from the breast tumor. The subset was: naive CD4+ T cells, CD4+CD45RA+CD25-. The sequence came from a female donor with breast cancer. The chain uses TRBV20-1 and TRBJ2-1; the match to TRBD2 covers 7 bases. The CDR3 region has the DNA TGCAGTGCGGGACTAACGGGATTAACTGGGTACAATGAGCAGTTCCTC. Translated: CSAGLTGLTGYNEQFL.